This T cell receptor beta chain appears in the sequencing data of a study of shared clonotypes between healthy human individuals. The V end lost 1 base, the J end lost 6 bases, and 15 bases lay between the germline ends. The CDR3 runs to 15 residues. CDR1 and CDR2 from the germline V gene are MDHEN and SYDVKM. Cells designated naive CD8 were CD45RO-negative and were positively selected for CCR7, with terminally differentiated effector memory CD45RA+ cells excluded. The healthy adult donors were HIV-negative and reported no recent acute infections or vaccinations. Running of the assay took place at deep level. TCRdb's copy holds only in-frame clones and misses some; the assay was immunoSEQ multiplex PCR. The sample records about 2,200,000 clones, under 95% being singletons.

The receptor comes from a man younger than 35 in good health. Some clones in this sample may be carry-over from other donors' samples. The chain has TRBV28 and TRBJ1-2; tentatively, D is TRBD1 (5 bases). The material sequenced was naive CD8+ T cells from PBMCs. This CDR3 is CASSLLQTGTHGYTF. The CDR3 DNA follows: TGTGCCAGCAGTTTATTACAAACCGGGACTCATGGCTACACCTTC.